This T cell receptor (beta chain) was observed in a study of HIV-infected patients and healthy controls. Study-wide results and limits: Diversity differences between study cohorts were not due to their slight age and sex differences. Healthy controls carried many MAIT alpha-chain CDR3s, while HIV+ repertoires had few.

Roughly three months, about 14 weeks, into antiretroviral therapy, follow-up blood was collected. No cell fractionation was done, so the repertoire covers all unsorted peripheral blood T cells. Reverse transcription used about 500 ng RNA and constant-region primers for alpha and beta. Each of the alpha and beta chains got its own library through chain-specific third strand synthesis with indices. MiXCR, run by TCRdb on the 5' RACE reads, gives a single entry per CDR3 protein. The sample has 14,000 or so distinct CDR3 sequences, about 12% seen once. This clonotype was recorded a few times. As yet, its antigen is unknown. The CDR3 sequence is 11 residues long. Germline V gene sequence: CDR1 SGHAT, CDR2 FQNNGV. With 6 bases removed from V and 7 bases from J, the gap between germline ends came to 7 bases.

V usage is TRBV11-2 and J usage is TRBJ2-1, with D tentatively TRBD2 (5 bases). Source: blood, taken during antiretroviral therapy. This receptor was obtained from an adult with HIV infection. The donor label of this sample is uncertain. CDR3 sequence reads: CASRDLNEQFF. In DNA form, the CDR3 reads TGTGCCAGCAGGGACTTGAATGAGCAGTTCTTC.